The following is a T cell receptor (beta chain) sequence with its context. Its specificity is not known. The data stem from a study of T cell responses to AZD1222 COVID-19 vaccine. The V gene's germline CDR1 is SGHTA and CDR2 FQGNSA. The CDR3 has 14 amino acids. V dropped 5 bases and J dropped 1 base, with 11 bases sitting between them. Study observations and caveats: Donors were largely white British and mainly female; clonal diversity was possibly underestimated. Elevations in Spike-specific TCR breadth and depth followed administration of two AZD1222 doses. Repertoire samples came only from after the peak T cell response.

Assay used: immunoSEQ multiplex PCR; TCRdb lists only in-frame clones, some missing. There are 140,000 to 150,000 clones in the sample; about 91% occur only once, and around 16% lies in the top ten. The clonotype comes from an adult in good health. Sample: peripheral blood, taken on day 0 of AZD1222 vaccination. This chain joins TRBV7-2 and TRBJ1-1; no reliable D call. CDR3 coding DNA: TGTGCCAGCAGCCTCTGGGCGGCGAACACTGAAGCTTTCTTT. Its translation is CASSLWAANTEAFF.